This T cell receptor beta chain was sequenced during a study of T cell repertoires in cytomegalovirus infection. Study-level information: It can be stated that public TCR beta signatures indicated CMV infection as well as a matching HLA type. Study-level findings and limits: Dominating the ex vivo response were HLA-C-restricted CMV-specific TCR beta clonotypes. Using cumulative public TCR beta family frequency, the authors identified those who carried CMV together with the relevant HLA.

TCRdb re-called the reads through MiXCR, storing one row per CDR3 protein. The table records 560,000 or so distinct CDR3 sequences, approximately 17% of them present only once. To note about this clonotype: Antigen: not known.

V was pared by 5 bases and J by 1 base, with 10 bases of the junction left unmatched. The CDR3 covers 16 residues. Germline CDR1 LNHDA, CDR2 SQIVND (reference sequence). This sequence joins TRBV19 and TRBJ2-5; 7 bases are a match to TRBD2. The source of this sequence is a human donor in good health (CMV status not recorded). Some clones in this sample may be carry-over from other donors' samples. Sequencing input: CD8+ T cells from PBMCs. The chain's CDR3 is CASSGGREPAQETQYF. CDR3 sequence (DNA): TGTGCCAGTAGTGGAGGGAGGGAGCCAGCCCAAGAGACCCAGTACTTC.